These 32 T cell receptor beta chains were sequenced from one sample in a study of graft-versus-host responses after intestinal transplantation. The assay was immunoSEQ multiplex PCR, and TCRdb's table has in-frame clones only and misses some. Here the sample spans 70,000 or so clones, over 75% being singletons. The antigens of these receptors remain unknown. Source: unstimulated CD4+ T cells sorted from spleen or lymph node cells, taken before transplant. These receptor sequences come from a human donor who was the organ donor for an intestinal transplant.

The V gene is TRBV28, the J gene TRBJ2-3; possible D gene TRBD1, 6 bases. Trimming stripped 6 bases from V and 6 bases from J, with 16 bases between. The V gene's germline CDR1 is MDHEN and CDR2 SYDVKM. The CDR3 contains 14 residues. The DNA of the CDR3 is TGTGCCAGCAGAACCTTGGGGGCCGGGGATACGCAGTATTTT. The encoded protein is CASRTLGAGDTQYF.

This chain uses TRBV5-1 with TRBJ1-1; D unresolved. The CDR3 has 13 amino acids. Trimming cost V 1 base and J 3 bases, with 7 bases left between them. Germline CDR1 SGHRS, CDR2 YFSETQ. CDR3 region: CASSLSADTEAFF. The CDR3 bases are TGCGCCAGCAGCTTGTCGGCGGACACTGAAGCTTTCTTT.

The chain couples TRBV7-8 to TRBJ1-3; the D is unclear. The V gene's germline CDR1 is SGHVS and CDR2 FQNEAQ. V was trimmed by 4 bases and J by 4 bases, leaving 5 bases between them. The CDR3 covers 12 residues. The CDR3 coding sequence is TGTGCCAGCAGCTCGGGAGGAAACACCATATATTTT. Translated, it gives CASSSGGNTIYF.

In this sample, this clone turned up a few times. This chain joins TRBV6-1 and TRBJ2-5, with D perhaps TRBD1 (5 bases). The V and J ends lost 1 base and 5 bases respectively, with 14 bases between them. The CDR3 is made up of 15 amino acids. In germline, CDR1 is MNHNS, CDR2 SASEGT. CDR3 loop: CASSEGYRSRETQYF. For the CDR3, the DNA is TGTGCCAGCAGTGAAGGGTACAGGTCGAGGGAGACCCAGTACTTC.

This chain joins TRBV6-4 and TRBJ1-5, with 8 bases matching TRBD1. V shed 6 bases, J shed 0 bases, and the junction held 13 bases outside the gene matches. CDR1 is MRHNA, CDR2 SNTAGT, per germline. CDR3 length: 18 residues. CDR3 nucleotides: TGTGCCAGCAGCAGACAGGGGAGGGACGTATATAGCAATCAGCCCCAGCATTTT. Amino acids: CASSRQGRDVYSNQPQHF.

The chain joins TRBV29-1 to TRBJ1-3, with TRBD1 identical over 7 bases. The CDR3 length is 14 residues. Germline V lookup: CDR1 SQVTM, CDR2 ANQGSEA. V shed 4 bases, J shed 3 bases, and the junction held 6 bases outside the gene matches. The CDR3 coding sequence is TGCAGCGTTGTTGACAGGGTCTTTGGAAACACCATATATTTT. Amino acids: CSVVDRVFGNTIYF.

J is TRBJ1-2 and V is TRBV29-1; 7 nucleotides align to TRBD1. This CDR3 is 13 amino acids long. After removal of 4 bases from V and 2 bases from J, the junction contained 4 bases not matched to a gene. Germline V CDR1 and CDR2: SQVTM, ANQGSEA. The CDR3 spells CSVVGGLNYGYTF. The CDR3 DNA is TGCAGCGTTGTAGGGGGCTTAAACTATGGCTACACCTTC.

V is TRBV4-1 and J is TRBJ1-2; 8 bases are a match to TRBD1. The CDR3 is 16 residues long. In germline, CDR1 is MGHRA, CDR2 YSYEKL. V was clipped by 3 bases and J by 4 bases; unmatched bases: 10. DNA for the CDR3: TGCGCCAGCAGCCAGGCCCTGGGGACAGGCGTCTATGGCTACACCTTC. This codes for CASSQALGTGVYGYTF.

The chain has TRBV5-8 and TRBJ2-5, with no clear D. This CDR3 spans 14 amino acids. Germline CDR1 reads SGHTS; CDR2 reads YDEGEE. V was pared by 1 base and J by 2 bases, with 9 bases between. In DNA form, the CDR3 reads TGTGCCAGCAGCTTGCTGATGAGACAAGAGACCCAGTACTTC. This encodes CASSLLMRQETQYF.

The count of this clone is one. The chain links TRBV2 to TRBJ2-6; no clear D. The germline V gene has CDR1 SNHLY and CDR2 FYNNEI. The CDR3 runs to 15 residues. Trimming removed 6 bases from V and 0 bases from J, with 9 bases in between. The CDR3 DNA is TGTGCCAGCAGGAGTAGAGGCTCTGGGGCCAACGTCCTGACTTTC. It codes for CASRSRGSGANVLTF.

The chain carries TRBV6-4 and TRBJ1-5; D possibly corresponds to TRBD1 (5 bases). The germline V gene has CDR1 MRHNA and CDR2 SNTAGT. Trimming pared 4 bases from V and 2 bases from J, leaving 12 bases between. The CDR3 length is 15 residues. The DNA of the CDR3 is TGTGCCAGCAGTGTAATCGGAGGGGGCAATCAGCCCCAGCATTTT. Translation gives CASSVIGGGNQPQHF.

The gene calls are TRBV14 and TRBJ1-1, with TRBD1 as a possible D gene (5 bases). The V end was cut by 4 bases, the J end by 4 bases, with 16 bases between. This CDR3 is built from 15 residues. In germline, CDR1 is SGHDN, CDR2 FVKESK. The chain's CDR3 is CASSLTVGGGTEAFF. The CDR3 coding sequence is TGTGCCAGCAGCCTTACTGTTGGGGGAGGCACTGAAGCTTTCTTT.

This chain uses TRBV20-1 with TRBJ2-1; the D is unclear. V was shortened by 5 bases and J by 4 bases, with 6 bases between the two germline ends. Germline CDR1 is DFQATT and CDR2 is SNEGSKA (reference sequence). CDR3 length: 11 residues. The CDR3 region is CSAYSYNEQFF. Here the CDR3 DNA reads TGCAGTGCTTACTCTTACAATGAGCAGTTCTTC.

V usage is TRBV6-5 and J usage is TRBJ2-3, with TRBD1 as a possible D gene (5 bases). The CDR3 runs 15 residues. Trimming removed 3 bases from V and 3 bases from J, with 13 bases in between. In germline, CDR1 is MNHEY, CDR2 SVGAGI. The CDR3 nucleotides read TGTGCCAGCAGTTATGTGGCAGGGATAACAGATACGCAGTATTTT. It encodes CASSYVAGITDTQYF.

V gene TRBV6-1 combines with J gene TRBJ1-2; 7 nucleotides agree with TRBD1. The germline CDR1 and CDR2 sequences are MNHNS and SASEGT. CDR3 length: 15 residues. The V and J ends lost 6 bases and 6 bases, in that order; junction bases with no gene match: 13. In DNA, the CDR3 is TGTGCCAGCAGCGGACAGGAGGGAACTTGGAATGGCTACACCTTC. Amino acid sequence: CASSGQEGTWNGYTF.

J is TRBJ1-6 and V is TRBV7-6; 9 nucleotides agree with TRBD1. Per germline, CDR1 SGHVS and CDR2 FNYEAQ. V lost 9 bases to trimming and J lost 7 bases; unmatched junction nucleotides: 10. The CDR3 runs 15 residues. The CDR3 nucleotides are TGTGCCAGTAAACAGGGGGCTGGAGGGAATTCACCCCTCCACTTT. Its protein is CASKQGAGGNSPLHF.

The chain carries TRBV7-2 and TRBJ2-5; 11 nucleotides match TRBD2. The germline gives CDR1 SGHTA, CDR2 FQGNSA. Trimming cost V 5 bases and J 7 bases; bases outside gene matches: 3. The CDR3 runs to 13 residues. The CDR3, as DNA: TGTGCCAGCAGCGGACTAGCGGGCGGGACCCAGTACTTC. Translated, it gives CASSGLAGGTQYF.

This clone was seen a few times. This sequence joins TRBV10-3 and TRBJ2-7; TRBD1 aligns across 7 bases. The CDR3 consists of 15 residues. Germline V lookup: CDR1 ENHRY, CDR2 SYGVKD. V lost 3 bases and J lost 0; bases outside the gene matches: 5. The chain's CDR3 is CAISDSGDSSYEQYV. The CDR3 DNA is TGTGCCATCAGTGATAGTGGGGACAGCTCCTACGAGCAGTACGTC.

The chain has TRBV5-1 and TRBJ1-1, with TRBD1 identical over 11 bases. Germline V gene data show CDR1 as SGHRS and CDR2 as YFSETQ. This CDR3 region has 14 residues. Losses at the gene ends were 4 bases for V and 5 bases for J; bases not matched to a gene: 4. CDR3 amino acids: CASSAGQGDTEAFF. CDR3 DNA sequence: TGCGCCAGCAGCGCGGGACAGGGGGATACTGAAGCTTTCTTT.

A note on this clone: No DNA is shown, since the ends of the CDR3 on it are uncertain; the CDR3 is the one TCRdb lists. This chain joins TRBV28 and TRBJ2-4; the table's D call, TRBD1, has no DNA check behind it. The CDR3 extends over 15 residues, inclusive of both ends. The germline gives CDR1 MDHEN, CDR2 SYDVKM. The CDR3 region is CASSFSGQGSDIQYF.

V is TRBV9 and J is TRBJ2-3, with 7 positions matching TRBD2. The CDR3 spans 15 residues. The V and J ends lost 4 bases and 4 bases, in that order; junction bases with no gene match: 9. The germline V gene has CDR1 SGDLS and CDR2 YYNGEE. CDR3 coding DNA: TGTGCCAGCAGCCCGGGCAGACGGGGGGCAGATACGCAGTATTTT. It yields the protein CASSPGRRGADTQYF.

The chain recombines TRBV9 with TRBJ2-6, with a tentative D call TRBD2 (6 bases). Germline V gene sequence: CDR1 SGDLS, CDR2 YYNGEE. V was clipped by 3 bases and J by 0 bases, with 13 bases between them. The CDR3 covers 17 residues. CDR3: CASSERGRTSGANVLTF. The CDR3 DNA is TGTGCCAGCAGCGAGAGAGGGAGGACCTCTGGGGCCAACGTCCTGACTTTC.

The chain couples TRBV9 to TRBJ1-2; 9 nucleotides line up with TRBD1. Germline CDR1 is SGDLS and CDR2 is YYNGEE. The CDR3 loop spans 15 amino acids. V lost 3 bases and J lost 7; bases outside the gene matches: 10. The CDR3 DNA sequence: TGTGCCAGCAGCGACCCGGGACAGGGCCCCACTGGCTACACCTTC. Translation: CASSDPGQGPTGYTF.

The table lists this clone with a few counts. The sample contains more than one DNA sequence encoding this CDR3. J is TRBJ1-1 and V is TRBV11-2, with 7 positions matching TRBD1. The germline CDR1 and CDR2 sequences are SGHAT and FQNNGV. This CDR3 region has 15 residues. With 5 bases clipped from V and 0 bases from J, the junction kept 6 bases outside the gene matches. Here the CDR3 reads CASSPGQTMNTEAFF. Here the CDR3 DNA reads TGTGCCAGCAGCCCGGGACAGACCATGAACACTGAAGCTTTCTTT.

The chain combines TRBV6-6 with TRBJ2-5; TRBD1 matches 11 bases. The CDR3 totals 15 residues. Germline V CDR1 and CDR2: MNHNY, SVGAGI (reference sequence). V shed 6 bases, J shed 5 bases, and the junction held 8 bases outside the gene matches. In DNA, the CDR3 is TGTGCCAGCAGCCACTGGACAGGGGGCACGGAGACCCAGTACTTC. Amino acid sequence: CASSHWTGGTETQYF.

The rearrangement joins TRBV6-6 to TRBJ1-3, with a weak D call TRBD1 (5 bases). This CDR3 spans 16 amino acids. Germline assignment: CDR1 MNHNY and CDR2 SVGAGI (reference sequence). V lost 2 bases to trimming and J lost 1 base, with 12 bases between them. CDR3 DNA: TGTGCCAGCAGTTACCCGGACAATCTTTCTGGAAACACCATATATTTT. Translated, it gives CASSYPDNLSGNTIYF.

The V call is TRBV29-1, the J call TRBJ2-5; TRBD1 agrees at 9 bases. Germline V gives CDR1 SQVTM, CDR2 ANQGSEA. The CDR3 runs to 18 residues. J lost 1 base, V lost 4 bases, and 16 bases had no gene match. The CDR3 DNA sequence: TGCAGCGTTGCACCGGGACAGGGCGTTTTCGTCCTCCAAGAGACCCAGTACTTC. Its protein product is CSVAPGQGVFVLQETQYF.

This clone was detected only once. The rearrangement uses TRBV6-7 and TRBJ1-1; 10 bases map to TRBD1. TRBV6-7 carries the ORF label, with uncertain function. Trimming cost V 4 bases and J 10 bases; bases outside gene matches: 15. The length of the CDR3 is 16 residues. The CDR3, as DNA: TGTGCCAGCAGTTGCCTCCACTCCGACAGGGGGCTAGGAGCTTTCTTT. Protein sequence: CASSCLHSDRGLGAFF.

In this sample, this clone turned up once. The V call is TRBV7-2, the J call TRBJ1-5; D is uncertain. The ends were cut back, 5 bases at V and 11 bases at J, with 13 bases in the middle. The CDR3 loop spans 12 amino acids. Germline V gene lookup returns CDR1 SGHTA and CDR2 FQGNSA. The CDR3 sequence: CASSADTRSQHF. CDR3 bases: TGTGCCAGCAGCGCCGACACCAGGTCCCAGCATTTT. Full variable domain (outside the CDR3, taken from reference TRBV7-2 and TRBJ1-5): GAGVSQSPSNKVTEKGKDVELRCDPISGHTALYWYRQSLGQGLEFLIYFQGNSAPDKSGLPSDRFSAERTGGSVSTLTIQRTQQEDSAVYLCASSADTRSQHFGDGTRLSIL.

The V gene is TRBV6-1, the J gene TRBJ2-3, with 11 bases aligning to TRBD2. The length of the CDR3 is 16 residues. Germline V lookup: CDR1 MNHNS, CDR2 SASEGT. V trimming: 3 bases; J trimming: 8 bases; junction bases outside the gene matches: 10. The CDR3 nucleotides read TGTGCCAGCAGTGAGGGAATTAGCGGGGGGGCACGTACGCAGTATTTT. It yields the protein CASSEGISGGARTQYF.

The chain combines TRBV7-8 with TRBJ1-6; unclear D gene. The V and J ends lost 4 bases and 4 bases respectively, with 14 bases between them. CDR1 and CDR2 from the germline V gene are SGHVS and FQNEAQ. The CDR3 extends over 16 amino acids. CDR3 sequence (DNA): TGTGCCAGCAGCTCCCGAGAGGATTTATATAATTCACCCCTCCACTTT. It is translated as CASSSREDLYNSPLHF.

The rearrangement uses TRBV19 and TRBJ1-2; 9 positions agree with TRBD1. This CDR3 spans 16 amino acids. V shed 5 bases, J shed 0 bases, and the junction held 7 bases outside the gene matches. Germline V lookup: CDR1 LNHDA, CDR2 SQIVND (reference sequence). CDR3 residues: CASSPRQGGTNYGYTF. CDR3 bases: TGTGCCAGTAGTCCGCGACAGGGGGGAACTAACTATGGCTACACCTTC.